This TCR beta chain emerged from a study of blood T cells in healthy people across ages. Germline CDR1 DFQATT, CDR2 SNEGSKA (reference sequence). The length of the CDR3 is 16 residues. Per sample, a minimum of 6 million PBMCs were isolated. Note on this clonotype: The antigen is unknown.

A second PCR of 7 to 11 cycles used a sample-barcoded 5' primer and a J-beta primer mix. MiXCR, applied by TCRdb to the 5' RACE reads, yields one record per CDR3 protein. This sample has 550,000 to 600,000 distinct CDR3 sequences, with roughly 48% found just once. Whole-study findings and limits: As age increased, TCR beta diversity per million T cells fell in a roughly linear fashion. CMV status of donors was unknown, possibly confounding expanded clonotype changes. Considered underestimates were the diversity estimates obtained from one million T cells.

V is TRBV20-1 and J is TRBJ2-4; 10 nucleotides line up with TRBD2. The J call could be wrong; TRBJ2-5 is a better fit for the DNA end. The receptor comes from a man aged 80 or over in good health. Material for sequencing was blood. This CDR3 is CSARDLLAGGSETQYF. The CDR3 DNA follows: TGCAGTGCTAGAGATCTCTTAGCGGGAGGTTCAGAGACCCAGTACTTC.